A selection of T cell receptor beta chains follows, all from one sample in a study of T cells expressing NK-cell markers. Reanalyzing the 5' RACE reads, TCRdb keeps one entry per CDR3 protein, without DNA. The sample is made up of about 400,000 distinct CDR3 sequences, and the top ten hold about 10% of it. Material for sequencing was blood T cells: a sorted CD56 or NKG2C T cell subset, CD4+ or CD8+ T cells, or bulk PBMC T cells (not recorded which). These TCRs come from a woman aged 50 to 60 in good health. CDR3s include the opening cysteine and the closing phenylalanine or tryptophan. Each record gives: V gene, J gene, CDR3 protein.

V gene: TRBV30; J gene: TRBJ1-2; CDR3 protein: CAWSAKGVPDGYTF
V gene: TRBV12-3/TRBV12-4; J gene: TRBJ2-7; CDR3 protein: CASSSPGRVIYEQYF
V gene: TRBV11-2; J gene: TRBJ1-6; CDR3 protein: CASRKPGTENSPLHF
V gene: TRBV12-3/TRBV12-4; J gene: TRBJ1-1; CDR3 protein: CASSHEMAGTGEAEAFF
V gene: TRBV5-1; J gene: TRBJ2-2; CDR3 protein: CASSPGSVIRELFF
V gene: TRBV3-1; J gene: TRBJ2-1; CDR3 protein: CASSHTGTSGRARQFF
V gene: TRBV28; J gene: TRBJ2-1; CDR3 protein: CASSLVAGGRNNEQFF
V gene: TRBV3-1; J gene: TRBJ2-1; CDR3 protein: CASQTSGRWNEQFF
V gene: TRBV6-4; J gene: TRBJ2-2; CDR3 protein: CASSVDFNTGELFF
V gene: TRBV27; J gene: TRBJ2-6; CDR3 protein: CASSSPRRESSSGANVLTF
V gene: TRBV11-2; J gene: TRBJ2-1; CDR3 protein: CASRPSGRGVYNEQFF
V gene: TRBV10-3; J gene: TRBJ2-1; CDR3 protein: CAIGGPTGGEQFF
V gene: TRBV5-6; J gene: TRBJ2-4; CDR3 protein: CASSALLAKNIQYF
V gene: TRBV19; J gene: TRBJ1-3; CDR3 protein: CALVGGNTIYF
V gene: TRBV28; J gene: TRBJ2-6; CDR3 protein: CASSLWPDRGSRSGANVLTF
V gene: TRBV29-1; J gene: TRBJ2-7; CDR3 protein: CSVEFSDSAVSYEQYF
V gene: TRBV12-3/TRBV12-4; J gene: TRBJ2-4; CDR3 protein: CASSLGTARTKNIQYF
V gene: TRBV27; J gene: TRBJ2-6; CDR3 protein: CASSLIGAGANVLTF
V gene: TRBV7-6; J gene: TRBJ2-3; CDR3 protein: CASSARDTDTQYF
V gene: TRBV19; J gene: TRBJ2-3; CDR3 protein: CASSIAASGTSTDTQYF
V gene: TRBV11-3; J gene: TRBJ1-1; CDR3 protein: CASSLIWQGRLMNTEAFF
V gene: TRBV4-1; J gene: TRBJ2-7; CDR3 protein: CASSHPPAATPYEQYF
V gene: TRBV10-3; J gene: TRBJ1-5; CDR3 protein: CAISLHREGQPQHF
V gene: TRBV7-9; J gene: TRBJ2-1; CDR3 protein: CASSPEITRRGEQFF
V gene: TRBV7-6; J gene: TRBJ2-1; CDR3 protein: CASSLGTGSLWNNEQFF
V gene: TRBV5-1; J gene: TRBJ2-1; CDR3 protein: CASRGGNEQFF
V gene: TRBV5-1; J gene: TRBJ2-2; CDR3 protein: CASSLQGTSGELFF
V gene: TRBV7-2; J gene: TRBJ2-5; CDR3 protein: CASSHPAFLAHPETQYF
V gene: TRBV7-2; J gene: TRBJ2-1; CDR3 protein: CASSLTQGGGVKQFF
V gene: TRBV7-2; J gene: TRBJ2-2; CDR3 protein: CASSPRGSGSSGGELFF
V gene: TRBV6-5; J gene: TRBJ1-2; CDR3 protein: CASRNRGPGYTF
V gene: TRBV11-1; J gene: TRBJ1-1; CDR3 protein: CASSLPTGTAAGLGAFF
V gene: TRBV10-3; J gene: TRBJ2-2; CDR3 protein: CAIAELSLAGELFF
V gene: TRBV6-6; J gene: TRBJ2-2; CDR3 protein: CASRGLAGANTGELFF
V gene: TRBV11-2; J gene: TRBJ2-2; CDR3 protein: CASSTLRERTGELFF
V gene: TRBV20-1; J gene: TRBJ2-2; CDR3 protein: CSARAPTGAGELFF
V gene: TRBV7-9; J gene: TRBJ2-5; CDR3 protein: CASSSLRGLAEKYF
V gene: TRBV12-3/TRBV12-4; J gene: TRBJ1-2; CDR3 protein: CASSLGGAPPNYGYTF
V gene: TRBV6-5; J gene: TRBJ1-2; CDR3 protein: CASRRSGESYGYTF
V gene: TRBV21-1; J gene: TRBJ2-3; CDR3 protein: CASSPTPSTTDTQYF
V gene: TRBV4-1; J gene: TRBJ2-2; CDR3 protein: CASSHPLPGRQARNTGELFF
V gene: TRBV2; J gene: TRBJ1-2; CDR3 protein: CASSLSFNYGYTF
V gene: TRBV10-3; J gene: TRBJ2-7; CDR3 protein: CAVLAVGLNSYEQYF
V gene: TRBV12-3/TRBV12-4; J gene: TRBJ2-7; CDR3 protein: CASSFRGAGYEQYF
V gene: TRBV6-6; J gene: TRBJ2-1; CDR3 protein: CASSWGQLSNEQFF